This T cell receptor (beta chain) was recorded in a study of CD8 T cells in ankylosing spondylitis. Germline V CDR1 and CDR2: MGHRA, YSYEKL. The CDR3 consists of 14 residues. Between the trimmed V and J ends, which lost 0 bases and 14 bases, there was a span of 17 bases. Quantitative molecular-barcoded 5'-RACE generated the TCR beta libraries. From the 5' RACE reads, TCRdb called clonotypes with MiXCR, one entry per CDR3 protein. In the table there are some 150,000 distinct CDR3 sequences, 44% of which are singletons. General study points: Earlier literature documents some of the motif variants in reactive arthritis synovial fluid and blood. Matched ankylosing spondylitis synovial fluid reportedly contained a significantly enriched population of disease-linked clones. A TCR beta motif of several highly homologous variants seemed to mark ankylosing spondylitis blood.

This clonotype was found a few times. Its target is not known. The sequencing input was synovial fluid, either unsorted or a sorted T cell fraction (not recorded which). The clonotype comes from a male donor with ankylosing spondylitis. The gene calls are TRBV4-1 and TRBJ2-1, with D possibly TRBD1 on 6 matching bases. The CDR3 sequence is CASSQEFFGTREFF. CDR3 sequence (DNA): TGCGCCAGCAGCCAAGAATTTTTTGGGACACGGGAGTTCTTC.